These 15 T cell receptor beta chains originate from one sample sequenced in a study of blood T cell repertoires in COVID-19 (dated by TCRdb to the early 2020s). The method behind the library was the immunoSEQ multiplex PCR assay. The table was pulled from immuneACCESS by TCRdb, which kept in-frame rearrangements only. Such tables lose some clones; where checked, under half of the loss comes from unresolved V genes, and the rest has no known cause. The sample table contains about 110,000 clones; only one count was recorded for 71% of them. The ten largest clones add up to less than 2% of the sample. Sequenced input: peripheral blood. The receptors shown here come from a woman in her forties with acute or convalescent COVID-19.

The chain joins TRBV27 to TRBJ2-5; 13 bases match TRBD2. V shed 6 bases and J 13 bases; nucleotides not matched to a gene: 11. Germline V gene data show CDR1 as MNHEY and CDR2 as SMNVEV (reference sequence). The CDR3 runs to 14 residues. This CDR3 is CASRMTSGGTRRYF. The CDR3 bases are TGTGCCAGCAGGATGACTAGCGGGGGGACCCGACGGTACTTC.

This chain links TRBV6-5 with TRBJ2-2, with 11 bases fitting TRBD2. This CDR3 is 15 amino acids long. The germline V gene encodes CDR1 MNHEY and CDR2 SVGAGI. The V gene end was trimmed by 7 bases and the J gene end by 2 bases; junction bases not matched to a gene: 3. The CDR3 protein is CASTLAGGNTGELFF. The DNA for the CDR3 is TGTGCCAGCACTCTAGCGGGGGGAAACACCGGGGAGCTGTTTTTT.

V usage is TRBV5-1 and J usage is TRBJ1-1; D is possibly TRBD1 (5 bases). The CDR3 length is 13 residues. Germline V lookup: CDR1 SGHRS, CDR2 YFSETQ. V was shortened by 7 bases and J by 5 bases, with 15 bases between the two germline ends. The CDR3 sequence is CASGGLSETEAFF. The DNA for the CDR3 is TGCGCCAGCGGGGGGTTAAGTGAAACTGAAGCTTTCTTT.

The chain couples TRBV6-2 or TRBV6-3 to TRBJ1-2, with TRBD1 as a possible D gene (6 bases). V gave up 6 bases and J gave up 2 bases, with 16 bases separating them. Germline V gene data show CDR1 as MNHEY and CDR2 as SVGEGT. The CDR3 sequence is 15 residues long. CDR3 nucleotides: TGTGCCAGCAGCCCGGATTTCAGGGGAAACTATGGCTACACCTTC. As protein: CASSPDFRGNYGYTF.

The rearrangement uses TRBV19 and TRBJ2-7, with D perhaps TRBD2 (6 bases). From germline, CDR1 is LNHDA and CDR2 SQIVND (reference sequence). The CDR3 length is 12 residues. V was trimmed by 6 bases and J by 3 bases, leaving 9 bases between them. This CDR3 is CASSGGFYEQYF. DNA of the CDR3: TGTGCCAGTAGCGGGGGTTTCTACGAGCAGTACTTC.

The rearrangement links TRBV28 to TRBJ1-1; 7 bases map to TRBD1. The CDR3 totals 13 residues. Germline V CDR1 and CDR2: MDHEN, SYDVKM. V shed 11 bases and J 1 base; nucleotides not matched to a gene: 7. The CDR3 coding sequence is TGTGCCTTCCACAGGGGAGGGAACACTGAAGCTTTCTTT. Protein sequence: CAFHRGGNTEAFF.

The chain combines TRBV19 with TRBJ1-2; the D is unclear. In germline, CDR1 is LNHDA, CDR2 SQIVND (reference sequence). The CDR3 runs 15 residues. Trimming took 1 base from V and 0 from J, leaving 9 bases between them. The CDR3 loop is CASSIGSEANYGYTF. In nucleotides, the CDR3 is TGTGCCAGTAGTATAGGCAGTGAAGCTAACTATGGCTACACCTTC.

The chain carries TRBV30 and TRBJ2-4, with TRBD1 identical over 11 bases. This CDR3 contains 15 residues. Germline V gene sequence: CDR1 GTSNPN, CDR2 SVGIG (reference sequence). V was clipped by 8 bases and J by 3 bases; unmatched bases: 9. The CDR3 is CAREDRGRGKNIQYF. CDR3 DNA sequence: TGTGCCAGGGAGGACAGGGGGCGAGGCAAAAACATTCAGTACTTC. Variable domain in full (rest from reference TRBV30 and TRBJ2-4): SQTIHQWPATLVQPVGSPLSLECTVEGTSNPNLYWYRQAAGRGLQLLFYSVGIGQISSEVPQNLSASRPQDRQFILSSKKLLLSDSGFYLCAREDRGRGKNIQYFGAGTRLSVL.

The chain combines TRBV6-2 or TRBV6-3 with TRBJ1-2; unclear D gene. Per germline, CDR1 MNHEY and CDR2 SVGEGT. V was pared by 5 bases and J by 3 bases, with 7 bases between. This CDR3 comprises 12 residues. The CDR3 loop is CASSVRDYGYTF. As DNA, the CDR3 is TGTGCCAGCAGTGTTCGGGACTATGGCTACACCTTC.

The chain combines TRBV30 with TRBJ1-2; 8 bases agree with TRBD1. Trimming at V came to 2 bases and at J to 7 bases, leaving 12 bases not matched to a gene. CDR1 is GTSNPN and CDR2 is SVGIG in the germline V gene (reference sequence). This CDR3 spans 15 amino acids. CDR3 sequence (DNA): TGTGCCTGGAGTCTTACACAGGGGGGAAAGTCTGGCTACACCTTC. It is translated as CAWSLTQGGKSGYTF.

This clone showed up just once. The rearrangement links TRBV10-2 to TRBJ1-2; D remains unclear. The CDR3 has 13 residues. Trimming took 4 bases from V and 2 from J, leaving 8 bases between them. Per germline, CDR1 WSHSY and CDR2 SAAADI. The CDR3 sequence: CASSANSNYGYTF. The CDR3 bases are TGCGCCAGCAGTGCGAACAGCAACTATGGCTACACCTTC.

V usage is TRBV27 and J usage is TRBJ2-1; possibly TRBD1 for D (5 bases). V dropped 10 bases and J dropped 4 bases, with 8 bases sitting between them. Per germline, CDR1 MNHEY and CDR2 SMNVEV (reference sequence). The CDR3 is 11 amino acids. The CDR3 loop reads CATTAYNEQFF. CDR3 DNA sequence: TGTGCCACGACAGCTTACAATGAGCAGTTCTTC.

The V call is TRBV5-6, the J call TRBJ2-5, with 7 bases fitting TRBD1. CDR1 SGHDT and CDR2 YYEEEE come from the germline V gene. The V segment lost 4 bases and the J segment 1 base; nucleotides outside the gene matches: 4. The CDR3 extends over 14 amino acids. The CDR3 spells CASSLGQVQETQYF. DNA of the CDR3: TGTGCCAGCAGCCTAGGACAGGTCCAAGAGACCCAGTACTTC.

J is TRBJ2-7 and V is TRBV19; tentative D call: TRBD1 (5 bases). V was cut by 0 bases and J by 4 bases, with 7 bases left in between. This CDR3 spans 13 amino acids. The germline gives CDR1 LNHDA, CDR2 SQIVND (reference sequence). The CDR3 loop is CASSIDQGYEQYF. The CDR3 nucleotides read TGTGCCAGTAGTATAGATCAGGGTTACGAGCAGTACTTC.

The chain combines TRBV15 with TRBJ2-2; D perhaps matches TRBD1 (5 bases). The V end lost 0 bases, the J end lost 3 bases, and 11 bases lay between the germline ends. This CDR3 comprises 16 residues. Looked up from germline, CDR1 is LNHNV and CDR2 is YYDKDF (reference sequence). CDR3 sequence: CATSRERGEDTGELFF. DNA of the CDR3: TGTGCCACCAGCAGAGAAAGGGGCGAGGACACCGGGGAGCTGTTTTTT.